Detailed here is one TCR beta chain. Its antigen remains undetermined. Base-call qualities are not available, and no considerably larger clone is one nucleotide away. The record originates from a study of cytomegalovirus exposure and HLA in healthy donors (dated by TCRdb to the late 2010s). With respect to the entire study: An earlier analysis of approximately 600 of the donors reported 250 to 350 Gb of sequence data and some 120 million unique TCR beta sequences from about 179 million T cells. An earlier analysis of 500 to 650 of the donors applied high-throughput TCR beta sequencing to assess whether each TCR beta V gene segment acted as functional or pseudogenic. All discovery cohort repertoires had been generated using a single sequencing platform. Five DR-DQ haplotypes were handled as single units for association and clustering, since linkage in the cohort was strong. To predict cytomegalovirus infection status, the study combined high-throughput TCR immunosequencing, statistical association of individual TCRs with disease status, and machine learning. HLA typing included class I and class II loci at four-digit resolution. In a later genetic analysis, genome-wide SNP genotypes for about 65% of the roughly 700 donors were used, and that subset was treated as a discovery cohort. Typing coverage varied by locus: roughly 620-630 donors for A, B, C, DRB1 and DQB1; roughly 520 for DQA1; 606 for DPA1; approximately 490 for DPB1. A later analysis re-analyzed previously published TCR beta repertoires from about 730 donors and added high-resolution HLA genotyping to study TCR occurrence patterns. About 280 gigabases of sequencing data and 70 million to 95 million unique TCR sequences made up an early release that covered 640 HLA-typed donors. The later analysis used no new phenotypic data to find candidate immune exposures, relying instead on TCR beta sequences and their occurrence across donors. The study aimed to test whether signatures of past pathogen exposure could be identified by cataloging public T cell receptors. Among about 400 genotyped donors of the cohort, an average of approximately 240,000 unique TCR beta nucleotide sequences was sequenced per donor, of which 15% to 20% were non-productive. Using immunosequencing, the study profiled T cell repertoires from roughly 650 subjects and related those repertoires to cytomegalovirus serostatus. Among the roughly 390 genotyped donors, around 79% belonged to the genetic ancestry cluster associated with self-reported Caucasian donors. Besides the first cohort of some 670 subjects, a separate validation cohort made up of some 110 different subjects was used. Alongside the repertoire data, information on donor age, sex, ethnicity and CMV serostatus was compiled. The investigation overall reported the following: The 87-base-pair reads could not distinguish some IMGT-functional V segments, including TRBV6-2 and TRBV6-3, so those segments were excluded. In a later analysis, the rate of TCR association differed among HLA loci, with DRB1 alleles having the most associated TCRs and HLA-C alleles having the fewest. A later analysis found that HLA-associated TCR beta chains were more clonally expanded and had lower generation probabilities than equally common non-associated chains. Because counts were too low, around 18 rarely observed V segments, including chromosome 9 orphons, were left out of the earlier analysis of some 600 of the donors. Most TCR sequences were seen in very few donors, while some public TCRs were found in many individuals. Specific HLA alleles were associated with about 17,000 TCR beta sequences at a false discovery rate of 0.05 in a later analysis. Because HLA typing was unavailable for some donors at each locus, only the typed subset was used in association tests. Roughly uniform sequencing depth across donors was assumed in presence/absence analyses, although this assumption may not hold. An association between a missense DCLRE1C variant and V-gene and J-gene trimming of TCR beta chains was found in a later genetic analysis and replicated in an independent cohort. A few of the identified cytomegalovirus-associated TCR beta chains were confirmed in vitro to be specific for cytomegalovirus antigens. It was suggested by the authors that the approach could potentially be generalized to other disease states and immunological phenotypes. Correlated functional status among segregating V segments might reflect linkage disequilibrium, but an unknown experimental factor could not be ruled out. The cohort was sequenced for TCR beta chains only, and without alpha or paired-chain data the features that could be detected were limited. According to a later genetic analysis, donors in an Asian-associated ancestry cluster had fewer N-insertions in productive TCRs than the approximately 690-donor mean. In an earlier analysis of some 540 of the donors, most TCR beta V segments appeared in productive rearrangements about 87% or about 30% of the time, broadly matching IMGT annotations. Cytomegalovirus status was reported to be diagnosed by the classifier with high specificity and sensitivity in both the original and validation cohorts. A further reported finding was that TCR beta sequences accurately predicted the HLA-A and HLA-B alleles for most subjects in the first cohort. According to a later analysis, parvovirus B19, influenza, CMV and Epstein-Barr virus appeared linked to several top co-occurrence clusters. CMV serostatus was the only immune exposure information available for the cohort. Strong co-occurrence of HLA alleles, especially DR and DQ, made assigning TCR associations to individual alleles difficult. The study gave a list of about 170 TCR beta chains associated with cytomegalovirus. A cluster of highly shared sequence variants was judged likely to represent a technical artifact of the sequencing pipeline. A later analysis found that most CMV-associated TCR beta chains appeared HLA-restricted, with HLA associations seemingly driven largely by CMV exposure.

The method was the immunoSEQ multiplex PCR assay. The multiplex PCR relied on a mix of 60 forward primers for TCR Vbeta segments and 13 reverse primers for TCR Jbeta segments. A multiplex PCR assay on genomic DNA amplified the CDR3 region of rearranged TCR beta genes. The amplified TCR beta libraries were sequenced on the Illumina HiSeq System as 87-base-pair reads. Concerning the study's data processing: Across the 600 to 700 repertoires, a later analysis counted 80 million or so unique TCR beta chains, about 10 million of which were shared by at least two donors. Raw reads were error-corrected and collapsed into unique sequences by a nearest-neighbor algorithm in which closely related sequences were merged to remove PCR and sequencing errors. To assign V, D and J gene segments, CDR3 sequences were aligned to IMGT reference sequences. For a sequence to be retained, a match of at least six nucleotides to both a V gene segment and a J gene segment was required. Rearrangements were called productive when the CDR3 lacked stop codons and stayed in frame with V and J; all others were non-productive. CDR3 was defined according to IMGT convention as the region running from the second conserved V-encoded cysteine to the conserved J-encoded phenylalanine. In an earlier analysis of roughly 580 of the donors, sequences lacking an unambiguous match to a single V gene segment were excluded. An earlier analysis of several hundred of the donors called V segments functional above 56.7% productive rearrangements and segregating when the between-donor standard deviation exceeded 5%. To diagnose cytomegalovirus status from the catalog of TCR beta chain sequences, a statistical classification framework was built. V and J gene assignment, in a later analysis, came from comparing TCR nucleotide sequences with IMGT/GENE-DB human TR gene sequences. In a later analysis, CDR3 sequences and most-parsimonious VDJ recombination scenarios were assigned using the TCRdist pipeline. In a later analysis, every TCR beta chain was defined by the combination of its CDR3 amino acid sequence and its V-gene family, and reads without a unique V-gene family were dropped. To address suspected cross-contamination and a sequencing artifact, a later analysis removed 592 highly shared, low-generation-probability nucleotide sequences. A later analysis calculated a clonal expansion index for each public chain from normalized within-repertoire ranks of inferred template counts. Generation probabilities in a later analysis came from a VDJ recombination model fitted to out-of-frame rearrangements, and those results were checked against IGoR. In a later analysis, hypergeometric tests were used to score TCR-TCR, TCR-HLA and TCR-CMV co-occurrence, with a repertoire-size bias correction applied to TCR pairs. False discovery rates were estimated in a later analysis by permuting HLA or CMV assignments 20 times. In a later analysis, co-occurring TCRs were grouped with DBSCAN, and TCRdist sequence similarity was added when clustering was performed within HLA-allele-positive subsets. Repertoires with fewer than 30,000 or more than 120,000 public chains were left out of co-occurrence clustering, as were five repertoires with anomalous nucleotide sharing. Not all clones reach the TCRdb copy of this immuneACCESS table, which keeps in-frame sequences only. Checked studies attribute under half of the gap to unresolved V genes and leave the rest unexplained. V and J calls and clone size are as listed in that table; D and trimming were resolved from the DNA. This sample comprises about 130,000 clones, approximately 72% of them detected only once. Approximately 2.9% of the sample is taken by the ten largest.

The cohort consisted of 600 or so healthy bone marrow donors. Cohort members were all nominally healthy when sampled, although unrecorded immune exposures were likely present. Of the approximately 700 cohort members, almost 300 had positive CMV serostatus and 352 had negative CMV serostatus, and CMV serostatus was not recorded for the donor. Every donor gave a peripheral blood sample, and the peripheral blood mononuclear cells from that sample were used for TCR beta sequencing. Genomic DNA extraction from the blood cell samples was performed with the Qiagen DNeasy Blood Extraction Kit. The CDR3 has 13 amino acids, counting the end cysteine and phenylalanine. The only DNA kept is the CDR3, 39 bases in frame from the first base. The germline V gene (reference sequence) provides CDR1 GTSNPN and CDR2 SVGIG. The trim is 3 bases for V and 13 bases for J, with a gap of 16 bases between the germline ends.

This receptor chain uses TRBV30 and TRBJ1-6; the D region possibly corresponds to TRBD1 (5 bases align). Sequenced sample: PBMCs. The clonotype originates from a human donor in good health. The CDR3: CAWSVDRLAPLHF. The DNA is TGTGCCTGGAGCGTCGACAGACTCGCGCCCCTCCACTTT. Full variable domain (CDR3 extended with the reference TRBV30 and TRBJ1-6 proteins): SQTIHQWPATLVQPVGSPLSLECTVEGTSNPNLYWYRQAAGRGLQLLFYSVGIGQISSEVPQNLSASRPQDRQFILSSKKLLLSDSGFYLCAWSVDRLAPLHFGNGTRLTVT.